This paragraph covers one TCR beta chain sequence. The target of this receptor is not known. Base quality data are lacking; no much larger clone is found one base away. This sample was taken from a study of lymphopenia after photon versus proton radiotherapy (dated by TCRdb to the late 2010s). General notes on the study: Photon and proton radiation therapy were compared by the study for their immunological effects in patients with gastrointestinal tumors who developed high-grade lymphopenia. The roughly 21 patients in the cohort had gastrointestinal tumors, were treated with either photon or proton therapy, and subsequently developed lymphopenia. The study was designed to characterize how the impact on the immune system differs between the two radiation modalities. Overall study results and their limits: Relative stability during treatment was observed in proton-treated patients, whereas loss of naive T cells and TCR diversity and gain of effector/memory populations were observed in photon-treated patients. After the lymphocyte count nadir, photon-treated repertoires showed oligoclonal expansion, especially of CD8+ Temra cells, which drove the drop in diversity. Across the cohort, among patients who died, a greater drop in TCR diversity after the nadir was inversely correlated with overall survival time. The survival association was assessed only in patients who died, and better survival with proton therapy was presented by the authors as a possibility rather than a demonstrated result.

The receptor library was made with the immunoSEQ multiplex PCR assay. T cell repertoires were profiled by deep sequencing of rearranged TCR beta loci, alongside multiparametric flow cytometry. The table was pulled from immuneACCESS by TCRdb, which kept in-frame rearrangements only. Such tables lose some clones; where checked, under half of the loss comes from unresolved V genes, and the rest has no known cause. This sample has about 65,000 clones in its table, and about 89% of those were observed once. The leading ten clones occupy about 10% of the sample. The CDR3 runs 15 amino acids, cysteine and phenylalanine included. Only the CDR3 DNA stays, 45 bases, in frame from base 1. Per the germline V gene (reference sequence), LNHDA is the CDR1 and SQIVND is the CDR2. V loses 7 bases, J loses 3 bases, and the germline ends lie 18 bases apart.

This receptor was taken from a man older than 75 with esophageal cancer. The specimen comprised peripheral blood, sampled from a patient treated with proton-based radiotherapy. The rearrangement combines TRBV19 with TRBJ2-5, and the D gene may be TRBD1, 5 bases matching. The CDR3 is CASTLTARGKETQYF. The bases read TGTGCCAGTACCCTGACAGCAAGAGGAAAAGAGACCCAGTACTTC.